Listed below are T cell receptor beta chains from one sample, sequenced in a study of vaccination effects on CD4 cells after COVID-19. Sequenced by immunoSEQ multiplex PCR; TCRdb stores in-frame clones only, minus some. The table shows 40,000 to 50,000 clones, with around 72% occurring only once. Which antigens these TCRs recognize remains unknown. The source was CD4+ T cells from PBMCs cultured with a peptide pool, collected before COVID-19 vaccination. The receptors derive from a human donor who had a prior SARS-CoV-2 infection. The CDR3 runs from the conserved cysteine through the conserved F or W. Each record gives: J gene, D gene, clone size, V gene, CDR3 DNA, CDR3 protein. A D gene is named only where the DNA matches it firmly. Only part of the rows carry a size: once, few, many, or a class if the clone is expanded.

J: TRBJ2-3
D: NA
size: NA
V: TRBV6-6
DNA: TGTGCCAGCGCCCGGCGGGTCTTGGATACGCAGTATTTT
CDR3: CASARRVLDTQYF

J: TRBJ1-1
D: NA
size: NA
V: TRBV6-5
DNA: TGTGCCAGCAGTTACACGGAGAGGAACACTGAAGCTTTCTTT
CDR3: CASSYTERNTEAFF

J: TRBJ2-1
D: TRBD2
size: NA
V: TRBV4-1
DNA: TGCGCCAGCAGCCGGACTAGCGGGGACAATGAGCAGTTCTTC
CDR3: CASSRTSGDNEQFF

J: TRBJ1-2
D: TRBD1
size: few
V: TRBV7-9
DNA: TGTGCCAGCAGCATCGGGACAGGGGACTACACCTTC
CDR3: CASSIGTGDYTF

J: TRBJ2-7
D: TRBD1
size: NA
V: TRBV28
DNA: TGTGCCAGCAGTTTATATGGGGACAGGAGTACCGAGCAGTACTTC
CDR3: CASSLYGDRSTEQYF

J: TRBJ2-3
D: TRBD2
size: NA
V: TRBV5-4
DNA: TGTGCCAGCAGCCCTAGCGGGGGGGTCCCAGATACGCAGTATTTT
CDR3: CASSPSGGVPDTQYF

J: TRBJ2-1
D: TRBD1
size: NA
V: TRBV24-1
DNA: TGTGCCACCAGTGATCCGACAGGGGCCGACCACAATGAGCAGTTCTTC
CDR3: CATSDPTGADHNEQFF

J: TRBJ2-1
D: NA
size: NA
V: TRBV27
DNA: TGTGCCAGCAGTATCGACAGCAGACGAAACAATGAGCAGTTCTTC
CDR3: CASSIDSRRNNEQFF

J: TRBJ2-3
D: NA
size: NA
V: TRBV24-1
DNA: TGTGCCACCAGTGACCCGGGGACGAGCGCAGATACGCAGTATTTT
CDR3: CATSDPGTSADTQYF

J: TRBJ2-7
D: NA
size: NA
V: TRBV5-1
DNA: TGCGCCAGCAGCTTGGAAGGGTTCGAGCAGTACTTC
CDR3: CASSLEGFEQYF

J: TRBJ2-7
D: NA
size: NA
V: TRBV9
DNA: TGTGCCAGCAGCGTATCTCCGGAACCGGGGGTCGAGCAGTACTTC
CDR3: CASSVSPEPGVEQYF

J: TRBJ2-1
D: NA
size: NA
V: TRBV19
DNA: TGTGCCAGTAGTTGGGAGGGGGGCTCCTACAATGAGCAGTTCTTC
CDR3: CASSWEGGSYNEQFF

J: TRBJ2-3
D: TRBD1
size: NA
V: TRBV18
DNA: TGTGCCAGCTCACCGCCTAGGGGGACAGGCACAGATACGCAGTATTTT
CDR3: CASSPPRGTGTDTQYF